The 3 T cell receptor beta chains given below trace back to one sample, sequenced in a study of siplizumab effects on memory and regulatory T cells. The data were produced by immunoSEQ multiplex PCR, yet TCRdb's version contains in-frame clones alone and is incomplete. Here the sample spans approximately 100,000 clones, less than 95% being singletons. Input material: Tregs sorted from blood. The receptor set was obtained from a human donor in good health.

The chain is built from TRBV7-9 and TRBJ2-7, with D possibly matching TRBD1 (6 bases). Germline lookup yields CDR1 SEHNR and CDR2 FQNEAQ (reference sequence). The V and J ends lost 6 bases and 3 bases respectively, with 15 bases between them. The length of the CDR3 is 14 residues. The CDR3 DNA follows: TGTGCCAGCAGTCTTGCCGGGACAAGCTACGAGCAGTACTTC. Translated, it gives CASSLAGTSYEQYF. The complete variable domain, with remaining parts taken from reference TRBV7-9 and TRBJ2-7, reads DTGVSQNPRHKITKRGQNVTFRCDPISEHNRLYWYRQTLGQGPEFLTYFQNEAQLEKSRLLSDRFSAERPKGSFSTLEIQRTEQGDSAMYLCASSLAGTSYEQYFGPGTRLTVT.

The gene calls are TRBV9 and TRBJ1-2; TRBD1 might be the D (5 bases). The V gene lost 0 bases and the J gene lost 4 bases, with 10 bases spanning the gap. This CDR3 region has 14 residues. CDR1 is SGDLS, CDR2 YYNGEE, per germline. The CDR3 loop reads CASSVAGRAYGYTF. DNA for the CDR3: TGTGCCAGCAGCGTAGCTGGCAGGGCCTATGGCTACACCTTC.

This chain uses TRBV11-2 with TRBJ1-2; D is perhaps TRBD1 (5 bases). The CDR3 is made up of 14 amino acids. Germline CDR1 reads SGHAT; CDR2 reads FQNNGV. Trimming removed 5 bases from V and 5 bases from J, with 15 bases in between. CDR3 bases: TGTGCCAGCAGCCCACAGGTTTTGGGATATGGCTACACCTTC. It codes for CASSPQVLGYGYTF. Together with reference TRBV11-2 and TRBJ1-2, the CDR3 gives the full variable domain: EAGVAQSPRYKIIEKRQSVAFWCNPISGHATLYWYQQILGQGPKLLIQFQNNGVVDDSQLPKDRFSAERLKGVDSTLKIQPAKLEDSAVYLCASSPQVLGYGYTFGSGTRLTVV.